Described below is a single TCR beta chain sequence and its context. Its antigen is as yet unknown. Germline V lookup: CDR1 MNHEY, CDR2 SMNVEV (reference sequence). V gave up 4 bases and J gave up 1 base; unmatched junction bases: 7. CDR3 length: 16 amino acids. This sample was taken from a study of T cells after yellow fever vaccination. Study-wide results and caveats: Some clonotypes, a small share, were shared between CD4 and CD8 compartments. Repertoires sorted by FACS could include abundant clonotypes that are contaminants from the bulk population. Boosting was followed by the reappearance of most primary-vaccination clones (roughly 96% CD4, about 89% CD8). Faster peaking, at day 5 versus 15, marked a secondary response that was weaker.

TCRdb re-called the 5' RACE reads through MiXCR, storing one row per CDR3 protein. The sample has 500,000 to 700,000 distinct CDR3 sequences, less than 20% seen once; the top ten hold more than 13%. This receptor was identified in a man aged 25 to 45 who received the YFV17D yellow fever vaccine. V and J are TRBV27 and TRBJ1-5, with 7 bases lining up with TRBD1. The source material was PBMCs, sampled 15 days after the yellow fever booster vaccination. The CDR3 nucleotides are TGTGCCAGCAGTTCCACGACAGGGTGGAGCAATCAGCCCCAGCATTTT. This codes for CASSSTTGWSNQPQHF.